This TCR beta chain was observed in a study of blood T cell repertoires in COVID-19. Whole-study context: Sites in the United States, Italy and Spain provided acute and convalescent COVID-19 samples.

Allocation to cohorts depended on clinical history reported by the participants. Trimming removed 0 bases from V and 4 bases from J, with 13 bases in between. The CDR3 consists of 15 residues. Germline assignment: CDR1 SGHRS and CDR2 YFSETQ. In the original analysis: Nucleated cell number was recorded as an estimate derived from reference gene primer amplification. This table comes from immunoSEQ multiplex PCR, and its TCRdb copy is limited to in-frame clones, with some not included. The DNA was the basis for D and trimming; V, J and clone size are from that table. The data contain about 430,000 clones, 85% to 90% of them singletons.

The rearrangement joins TRBV5-1 to TRBJ1-1; D not resolved. Sequencing was performed on PBMCs or T cells enriched from blood (not recorded which). The clonotype originates from a man aged 25 to 40 who had recovered from COVID-19. The DNA for the CDR3 is TGCGCCAGCAGCTTGGGTGCCCGGGAGGTCACTGAAGCTTTCTTT. It translates to CASSLGAREVTEAFF.